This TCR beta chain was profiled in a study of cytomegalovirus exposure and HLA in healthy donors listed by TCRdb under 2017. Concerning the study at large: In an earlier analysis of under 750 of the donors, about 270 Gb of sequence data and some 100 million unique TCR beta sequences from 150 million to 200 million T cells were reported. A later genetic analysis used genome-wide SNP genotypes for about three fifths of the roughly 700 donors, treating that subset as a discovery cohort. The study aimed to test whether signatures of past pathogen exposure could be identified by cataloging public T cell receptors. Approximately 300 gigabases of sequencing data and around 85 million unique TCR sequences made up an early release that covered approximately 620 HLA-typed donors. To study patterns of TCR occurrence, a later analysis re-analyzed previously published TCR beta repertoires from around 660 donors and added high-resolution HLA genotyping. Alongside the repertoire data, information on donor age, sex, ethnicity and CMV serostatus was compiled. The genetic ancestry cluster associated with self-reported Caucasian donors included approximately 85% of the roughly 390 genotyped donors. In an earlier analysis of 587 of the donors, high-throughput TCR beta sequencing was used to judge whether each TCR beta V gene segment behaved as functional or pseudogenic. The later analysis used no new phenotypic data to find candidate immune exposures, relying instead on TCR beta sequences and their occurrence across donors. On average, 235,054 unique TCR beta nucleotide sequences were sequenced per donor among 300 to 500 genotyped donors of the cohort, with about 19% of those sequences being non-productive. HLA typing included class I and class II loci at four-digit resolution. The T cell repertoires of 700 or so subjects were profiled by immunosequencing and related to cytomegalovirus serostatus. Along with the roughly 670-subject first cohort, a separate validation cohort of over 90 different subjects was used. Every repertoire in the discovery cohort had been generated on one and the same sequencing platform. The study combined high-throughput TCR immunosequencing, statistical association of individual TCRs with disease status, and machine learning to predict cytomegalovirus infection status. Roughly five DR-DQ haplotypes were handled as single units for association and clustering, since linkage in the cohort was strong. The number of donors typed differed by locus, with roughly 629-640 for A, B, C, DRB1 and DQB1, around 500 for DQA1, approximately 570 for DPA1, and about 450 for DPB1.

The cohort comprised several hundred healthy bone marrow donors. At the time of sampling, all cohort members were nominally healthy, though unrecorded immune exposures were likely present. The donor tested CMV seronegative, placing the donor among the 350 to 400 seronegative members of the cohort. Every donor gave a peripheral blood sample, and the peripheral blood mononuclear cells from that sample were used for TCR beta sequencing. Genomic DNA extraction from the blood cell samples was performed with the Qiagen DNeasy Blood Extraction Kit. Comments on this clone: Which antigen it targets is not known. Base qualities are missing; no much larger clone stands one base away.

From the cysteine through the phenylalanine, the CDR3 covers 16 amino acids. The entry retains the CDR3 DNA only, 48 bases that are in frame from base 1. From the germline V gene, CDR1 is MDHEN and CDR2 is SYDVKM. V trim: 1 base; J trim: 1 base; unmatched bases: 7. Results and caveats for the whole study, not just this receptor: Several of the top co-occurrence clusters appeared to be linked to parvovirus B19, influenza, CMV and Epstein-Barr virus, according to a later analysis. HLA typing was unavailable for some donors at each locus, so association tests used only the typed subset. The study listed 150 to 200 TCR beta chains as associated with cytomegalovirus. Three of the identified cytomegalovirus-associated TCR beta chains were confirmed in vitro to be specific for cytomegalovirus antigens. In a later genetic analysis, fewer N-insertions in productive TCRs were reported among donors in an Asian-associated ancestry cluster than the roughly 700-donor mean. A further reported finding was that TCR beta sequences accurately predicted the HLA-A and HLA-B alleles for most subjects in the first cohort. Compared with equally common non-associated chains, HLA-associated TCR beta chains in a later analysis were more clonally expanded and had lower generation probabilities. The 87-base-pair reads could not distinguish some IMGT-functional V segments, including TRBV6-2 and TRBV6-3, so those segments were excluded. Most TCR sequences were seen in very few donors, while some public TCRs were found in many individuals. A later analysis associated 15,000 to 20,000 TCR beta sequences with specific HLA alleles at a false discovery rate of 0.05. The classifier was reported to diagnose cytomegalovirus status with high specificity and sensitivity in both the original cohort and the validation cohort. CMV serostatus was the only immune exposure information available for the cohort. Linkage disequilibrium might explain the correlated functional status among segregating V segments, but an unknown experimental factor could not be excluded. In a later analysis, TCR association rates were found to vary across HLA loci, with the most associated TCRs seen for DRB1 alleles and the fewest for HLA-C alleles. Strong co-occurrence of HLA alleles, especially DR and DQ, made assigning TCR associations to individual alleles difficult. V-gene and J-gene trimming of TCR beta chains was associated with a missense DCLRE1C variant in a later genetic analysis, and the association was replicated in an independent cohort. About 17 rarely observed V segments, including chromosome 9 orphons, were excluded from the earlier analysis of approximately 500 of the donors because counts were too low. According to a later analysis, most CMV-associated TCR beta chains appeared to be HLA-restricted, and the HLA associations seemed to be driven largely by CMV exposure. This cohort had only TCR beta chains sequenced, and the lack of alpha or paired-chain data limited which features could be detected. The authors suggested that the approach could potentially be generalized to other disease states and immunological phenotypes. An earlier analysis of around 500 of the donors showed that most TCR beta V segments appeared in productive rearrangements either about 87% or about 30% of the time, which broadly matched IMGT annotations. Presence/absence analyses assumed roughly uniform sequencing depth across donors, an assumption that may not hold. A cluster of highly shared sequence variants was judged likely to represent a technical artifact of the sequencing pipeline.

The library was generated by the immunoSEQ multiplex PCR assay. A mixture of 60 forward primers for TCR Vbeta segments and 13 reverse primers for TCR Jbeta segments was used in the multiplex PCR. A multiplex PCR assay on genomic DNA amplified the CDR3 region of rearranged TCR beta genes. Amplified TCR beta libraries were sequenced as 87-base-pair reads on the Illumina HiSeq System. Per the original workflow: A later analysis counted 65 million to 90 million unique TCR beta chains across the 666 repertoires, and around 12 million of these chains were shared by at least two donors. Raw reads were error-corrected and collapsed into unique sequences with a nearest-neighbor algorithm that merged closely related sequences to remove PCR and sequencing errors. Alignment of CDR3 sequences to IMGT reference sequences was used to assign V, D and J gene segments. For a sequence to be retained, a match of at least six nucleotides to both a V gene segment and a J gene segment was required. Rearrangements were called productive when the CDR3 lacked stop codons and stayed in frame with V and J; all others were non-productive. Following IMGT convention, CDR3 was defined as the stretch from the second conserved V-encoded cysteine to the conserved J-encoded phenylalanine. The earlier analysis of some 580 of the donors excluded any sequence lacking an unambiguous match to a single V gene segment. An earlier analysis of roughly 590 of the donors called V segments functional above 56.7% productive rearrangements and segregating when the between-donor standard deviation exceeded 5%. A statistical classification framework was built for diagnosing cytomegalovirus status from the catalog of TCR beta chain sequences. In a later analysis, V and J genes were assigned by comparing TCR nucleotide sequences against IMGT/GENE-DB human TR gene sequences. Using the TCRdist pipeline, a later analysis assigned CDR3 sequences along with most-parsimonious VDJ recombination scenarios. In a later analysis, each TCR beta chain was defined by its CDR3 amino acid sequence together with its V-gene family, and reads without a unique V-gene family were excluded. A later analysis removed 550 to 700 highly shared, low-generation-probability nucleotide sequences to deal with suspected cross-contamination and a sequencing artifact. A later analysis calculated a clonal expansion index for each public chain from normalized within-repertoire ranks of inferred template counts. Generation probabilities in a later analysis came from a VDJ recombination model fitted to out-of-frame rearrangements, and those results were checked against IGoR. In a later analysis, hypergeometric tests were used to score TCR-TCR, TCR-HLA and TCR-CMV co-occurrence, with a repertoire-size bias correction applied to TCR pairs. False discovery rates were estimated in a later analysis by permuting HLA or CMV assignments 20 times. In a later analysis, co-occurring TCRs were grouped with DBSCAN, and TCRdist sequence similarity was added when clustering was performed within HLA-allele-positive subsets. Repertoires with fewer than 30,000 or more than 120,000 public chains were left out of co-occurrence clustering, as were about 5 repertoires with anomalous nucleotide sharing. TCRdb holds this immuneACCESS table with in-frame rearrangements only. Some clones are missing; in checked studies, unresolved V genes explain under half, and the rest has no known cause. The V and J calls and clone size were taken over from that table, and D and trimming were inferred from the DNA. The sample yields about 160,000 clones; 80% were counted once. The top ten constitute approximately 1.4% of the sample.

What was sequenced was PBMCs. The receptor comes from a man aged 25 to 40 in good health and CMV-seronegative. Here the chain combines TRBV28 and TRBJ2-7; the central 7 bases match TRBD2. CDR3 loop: CASSLYASGSSYEQYF. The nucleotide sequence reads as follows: TGTGCCAGCAGTTTATACGCTAGCGGAAGTTCCTACGAGCAGTACTTC.